The T cell receptor (beta chain) described here comes from a study of shared clonotypes between healthy human individuals. Study overall: Plates per donor: three CD4 naive, three CD4 memory, two CD8 naive, one CD8 memory.

V was pared by 4 bases and J by 4 bases, with 7 bases between. The CDR3 has 13 amino acids. From germline, CDR1 is WNHNN and CDR2 SYGVQD (reference sequence). Only in-frame clones appear in the TCRdb table, and some are missing; sequencing was by immunoSEQ multiplex PCR. The table includes 200,000 to 250,000 clones, approximately 70% detected once. Specimen: memory CD4+ T cells sorted from blood. Subset indicated: CD45RA-negative fraction. The receptor comes from a man aged 25 to 45 in good health. The rearrangement links TRBV10-1 to TRBJ2-2; D remains ambiguous. The CDR3 bases are TGCGCCAGCAGTGTAAAGAGCACCGGGGAGCTGTTTTTT. It codes for CASSVKSTGELFF.